This record covers a single T cell receptor (beta chain). Its antigen has not been determined. No much larger clone exists at a distance of one base, and base qualities are not known. The immunoSEQ Assay, a bias-controlled multiplex PCR, was used to amplify TCRbeta CDR3 regions from genomic DNA. The original methods were these. The number of nucleated cells in each sample was estimated by amplification of reference gene primers within the assay. To quantify the absolute abundance of each unique TCRbeta CDR3 rearrangement, sequence reads were collapsed and filtered. Productive Simpson clonality was computed per sample as the square root of Simpson's diversity index over productive rearrangements. The source is immuneACCESS, and TCRdb retained only in-frame sequences with V and J called. Part of the clones is not carried over; for the studies checked, unresolved V genes explain less than half of this, and the remainder is unexplained. V and J calls and clone size are as listed in that table; D and trimming were resolved from the DNA. The table for this sample lists about 65,000 clones; roughly four fifths of them were counted only once. The ten largest clones add up to about 38% of the sample.

The collaborating institutions used their own protocols to collect whole blood in K2EDTA tubes. For TCRbeta analysis, collaborators shipped samples in one of three forms: frozen whole blood, isolated PBMCs, or DNA extracted from either of those sample types. This sample stems from a study of blood T cell repertoires in COVID-19 (dated by TCRdb to the early 2020s). At the level of the whole study: Samples covering the acute and convalescent phases of COVID-19 were provided by collaborators in the United States, Italy and Spain. The samples were drawn from two sources: the first 160 participants of the ongoing ImmuneRACE study, and 1,000 to 1,500 subjects contributed by 6 global collaborators. Subjects who had been exposed to COVID-19, were actively infected with it, or had recovered from it provided the deeply sampled blood TCRbeta repertoires that made up the dataset. A freely available public database, intended as a resource for researchers studying the immune response to SARS-CoV-2, is where the repertoires were released. Where available, HLA class I and class II types were obtained from metadata supplied by the sample provider rather than from assay-based typing. Sample metadata almost always included a de-identified subject ID, COVID-19 status, age in years and sex. The prospective study material was composed of cDNA or gDNA derived from T cells, B-cell-depleted T cells, or PBMCs.

The trim is 4 bases for V and 0 bases for J, with a gap of 13 bases between the germline ends. Taken from the germline V gene, the CDR1 and CDR2 loops are SGHRS and YFSETQ. The CDR3 starts with the cysteine, ends with the phenylalanine, and has 15 residues. This entry keeps only the CDR3 DNA: 45 bases, framed from base 1. Results the study describes overall, beyond this receptor: The amount of clinical and demographic metadata varied by source and participant and was provided uncurated.

The specimen was peripheral blood. This TCR derives from a human donor in a cohort sampled during active COVID-19. In this chain, TRBV5-1 is recombined with TRBJ1-1; no D gene is confidently identified. The CDR3 region reads CASSKSIIMNTEAFF. The bases read TGCGCCAGCAGCAAATCTATTATCATGAACACTGAAGCTTTCTTT.